Below, 10 T cell receptor beta chains from the same sample are listed, as sequenced in a study of CD8+CD57+ T cells in acquired aplastic anemia. Only patients with CD8+CD57+ cell expansion on flow cytometry were chosen for sequencing. CDR3 and TCR beta VDJ profiling relied on a genomic DNA template. Each CDR3 protein gets one entry after TCRdb re-called the reads with MiXCR. The sample has hundreds of thousands of distinct CDR3 sequences, approximately 86% seen once. The specimen sequenced was sorted CD4+, CD8+, or CD8+CD57+ T cells (not recorded which) from PBMCs. The receptors were gathered from a human donor with aplastic anemia.

Concerning this clonotype itself: One end of the junction is discordant with germline, which a read error may explain. V gene TRBV9 combines with J gene TRBJ2-7; tentatively, D is TRBD2 (5 bases). Germline values: CDR1 SGDLS, CDR2 YYNGEE. CDR3 size: 14 residues. CDR3 in DNA: TGTGCCACCAGCGGCCGGTCAGAAGCGTACGATCAGTACTTC. This gives the protein CATSGRSEAYDQYF.

Remarks on this clonotype: At one end the junction does not follow the germline gene, possibly because of a read error. The rearrangement uses TRBV7-9 and TRBJ2-5; D ambiguous. The CDR3 extends over 14 amino acids. Germline V gives CDR1 SEHNR, CDR2 FQNEAQ (reference sequence). The CDR3 here is CASSRGSRPETQYF. In DNA form, the CDR3 reads TGTGCCAGCAGCAGAGGCAGCAGGCCAGAGACGCAGTATTTC.

As concerns this clonotype: The conserved final phenylalanine or tryptophan is absent from the CDR3, which likely points to a read error. No DNA is shown, since the ends of the CDR3 on it are uncertain; the CDR3 is the one TCRdb lists. The chain carries TRBV7-8 and TRBJ2-3; the table's D call of TRBD1 was not tested on the DNA. The CDR3 has 13 amino acids, counting both end residues. In germline, CDR1 is SGHVS, CDR2 FQNEAQ. The CDR3 here is CASGFDAEETALS.

The chain links TRBV7-8 to TRBJ1-2, with D tentatively TRBD1 (5 bases). CDR1 is SGHVS and CDR2 is FQNEAQ in the germline V gene. CDR3 size: 16 residues. Deletions cut 2 bases from V and 10 bases from J, with 23 bases between. CDR3 protein: CASSLRDSGVDYYYTF. DNA of the CDR3: TGTGCCAGCAGCTTACGAGACAGCGGCGTCGATTATTACTACACCTTC.

This clonotype was seen more than once but under ten times. The chain has TRBV5-6 and TRBJ2-3; 7 bases fit TRBD2. The germline CDR1 and CDR2 sequences are SGHDT and YYEEEE. The CDR3 covers 15 residues. V shed 4 bases, J shed 5 bases, and the junction held 10 bases outside the gene matches. CDR3 bases: TGTGCCAGCAGCGTCGGGGAGGGCGGAATAGATACGCAGTATTTT. Its translation is CASSVGEGGIDTQYF. Full variable domain (missing parts from reference TRBV5-6 and TRBJ2-3): DAGVTQSPTHLIKTRGQQVTLRCSPKSGHDTVSWYQQALGQGPQFIFQYYEEEERQRGNFPDRFSGHQFPNYSSELNVNALLLGDSALYLCASSVGEGGIDTQYFGPGTRLTVL.

This clonotype was detected once. The gene calls are TRBV7-2 and TRBJ2-1; 8 bases are a match to TRBD2. The V segment lost 5 bases and the J segment 5 bases; nucleotides outside the gene matches: 14. The length of the CDR3 is 17 residues. Germline CDR1 SGHTA, CDR2 FQGNSA. CDR3 sequence reads: CASSVLGTGTRDNEQFF. CDR3 sequence (DNA): TGTGCCAGCAGCGTACTGGGAACCGGGACTAGAGACAATGAGCAGTTCTTC.

Notes on this clonotype: At one of its ends the junction is not consistent with the germline gene, which may arise from a read error. The V and J genes are TRBV12-3 or TRBV12-4 and TRBJ1-6, with D unclear. This CDR3 region has 12 residues. The CDR3 is CASSTLNSPLRF. In DNA form, the CDR3 reads TGTGCCAGCAGTACTCTGAATTCACCCCTCCGCTTT.

The chain links TRBV5-1 to TRBJ2-7; D tentatively reads TRBD1 or TRBD2 (5 bases each). Trimming cost V 0 bases and J 1 base, with 20 bases left between them. There are 18 residues in the CDR3. Germline CDR1 reads SGHRS; CDR2 reads YFSETQ. The CDR3, as DNA: TGCGCCAGCAGCTTGGTATTTCAGGGAGTAGCCCTTTCCTACGAGCAGTACGTC. Translated: CASSLVFQGVALSYEQYV.

The gene calls are TRBV20-1 and TRBJ2-5; 8 bases are shared with TRBD2. With 3 bases clipped from V and 2 bases from J, the junction kept 2 bases outside the gene matches. The CDR3 loop spans 13 amino acids. The germline CDR1 and CDR2 sequences are DFQATT and SNEGSKA (reference sequence). The CDR3 nucleotides are TGCAGTGCTAGCGGGGGGGAACAAGAGACCCAGTACTTC. This gives the protein CSASGGEQETQYF.

On this clonotype itself: Sequence at one end of the junction differs from germline and may be a read error. The chain couples TRBV7-8 to TRBJ1-2, with D unclear. Germline lookup yields CDR1 SGHVS and CDR2 FQNEAQ. The CDR3 totals 13 residues. The CDR3 loop is CASSQGLAGGDTF. The CDR3 DNA sequence: TGCGCCAGCAGCCAAGGCCTTGCAGGAGGAGACACCTTC.